The subject of this entry is one TCR beta chain. Its antigen is not identified. The data originate from a study of Graves' ophthalmopathy and Graves' hyperthyroidism. Study conclusions and caveats: For predicting ophthalmopathy progression, the model had about 64% sensitivity and roughly 77% specificity.

CDR3 regions of TCR beta were amplified from RNA transcripts. HTBI primers primed a first-round RT-PCR, and a second-round multiplex PCR followed. TCRdb re-analysed the multiplex PCR reads in MiXCR, keeping a single row per CDR3 protein. The data hold 600,000 to 700,000 distinct CDR3 sequences, with about 38% observed a single time. From germline, CDR1 is SGHRS and CDR2 YFSETQ. Losses at the gene ends were 0 bases for V and 7 bases for J; bases not matched to a gene: 12. The CDR3 loop spans 16 amino acids. The chain has TRBV5-1 and TRBJ2-7; 8 bases map to TRBD1. This TCR came from an adult man with Graves' ophthalmopathy. The specimen was peripheral blood. The CDR3 DNA reads TGCGCCAGCAGCTTGGCCAAACCAGGGGGCGTAGGGGAGCAGTACTTC. Translated, it gives CASSLAKPGGVGEQYF.